Included here is one TCR beta chain sequence, with context. Its antigen remains unknown. The method was immunoSEQ multiplex PCR; TCRdb's version includes in-frame clones alone and lacks a portion of them. In the table there are about 120,000 clones, about 89% of which are singletons. The data derive from a study of T cell responses to AZD1222 COVID-19 vaccine. At the level of the study: Second-dose recipients at about 4 or about 12 weeks were treated as one pooled group. Study-level findings and limits: Females made up more of the donors, who were largely white British, and clonal diversity may have come out too low. Samples come after the peak T cell response, not at day 14.

V lost 9 bases, J lost 5 bases, and 6 bases stayed unmatched. Germline V gene sequence: CDR1 KGHSH, CDR2 LQKENI. CDR3 length: 12 amino acids. This chain connects TRBV18 to TRBJ2-5; 7 bases map to TRBD1. This sequence originates from an adult in good health. This material consisted of peripheral blood, taken on day 0 of AZD1222 vaccination. Here the CDR3 reads CASSTGKETQYF. The CDR3 DNA sequence: TGTGCCAGTTCGACAGGGAAGGAGACCCAGTACTTC.